The next 7 T cell receptor beta chains were all read from a single sample in a study of OX40 agonist ivuxolimab in advanced cancers. To prepare the library, the immunoSEQ multiplex PCR assay was applied. The clones in this table, taken by TCRdb from immuneACCESS, are in-frame only. Not every clone is retained; where verified, under half of the shortfall comes from an unresolved V gene, and the cause of the rest is unknown. The sample records 77,000 or so clones, around 85% of which are singletons. Roughly 2.2% of the sample lies in the top ten. Specimen: CD4+ or CD8+ T cells sorted from blood, collected in a trial of the OX40 agonist ivuxolimab. Source of these receptors: an adult with an advanced solid tumor such as melanoma, head and neck, liver or kidney cancer.

This clone was seen just once. This sequence joins TRBV9 and TRBJ2-1; TRBD2 matches 7 bases. Germline values: CDR1 SGDLS, CDR2 YYNGEE. V trimming: 1 base; J trimming: 4 bases; junction bases outside the gene matches: 5. This CDR3 is built from 15 residues. The CDR3 reads CASSVLGGRYNEQFF. As DNA, the CDR3 is TGTGCCAGCAGCGTACTGGGGGGGAGGTACAATGAGCAGTTCTTC.

This rearrangement joins TRBV7-9 to TRBJ1-3; a possible D gene is TRBD1 (6 bases). With 11 bases removed from V and 0 bases from J, the gap between germline ends came to 20 bases. Germline V gene sequence: CDR1 SEHNR, CDR2 FQNEAQ (reference sequence). The CDR3 is made up of 16 amino acids. The CDR3 loop is CALLFGGRDSGNTIYF. CDR3 DNA sequence: TGTGCCTTGCTCTTTGGGGGGCGAGACTCTGGAAACACCATATATTTT.

The chain recombines TRBV7-9 with TRBJ2-2; D remains ambiguous. This CDR3 comprises 13 residues. In germline, CDR1 is SEHNR, CDR2 FQNEAQ (reference sequence). V dropped 4 bases and J dropped 7 bases, with 10 bases sitting between them. This chain's CDR3 is CASSSYQRGELFF. The CDR3 nucleotides are TGTGCCAGCAGCTCTTACCAACGCGGGGAGCTGTTTTTT.

V is TRBV6-1 and J is TRBJ2-5, with D perhaps TRBD2 (5 bases). The V gene's germline CDR1 is MNHNS and CDR2 SASEGT. Deletions cut 0 bases from V and 5 bases from J, with 16 bases between. The CDR3 consists of 16 residues. Here the CDR3 reads CASSEAWRASGETQYF. CDR3 DNA: TGTGCCAGCAGTGAAGCGTGGCGGGCCAGTGGGGAGACCCAGTACTTC.

The rearrangement joins TRBV6-1 to TRBJ2-3; D is possibly TRBD1 (6 bases). The CDR3 has 12 residues. With 9 bases removed from V and 2 bases from J, the gap between germline ends came to 9 bases. Germline V CDR1 and CDR2: MNHNS, SASEGT. The CDR3 protein is CASRGNTDTQYF. In nucleotides, the CDR3 is TGTGCCAGTAGGGGGAACACAGATACGCAGTATTTT.

The CDR3 nucleotides are TGTGCCAGCTCACCACTTCCAAAAGGGACCTATGGCTACACCTTC. Amino acid sequence: CASSPLPKGTYGYTF. The J gene is TRBJ1-2, the V gene TRBV18; D is possibly TRBD1 (5 bases). The CDR3 is 15 residues long. Trimming stripped 1 base from V and 4 bases from J, with 13 bases between. Looked up from germline, CDR1 is KGHSH and CDR2 is LQKENI. Looking up the rest from reference TRBV18 and TRBJ1-2 gives the full variable domain: NAGVMQNPRHLVRRRGQEARLRCSPMKGHSHVYWYRQLPEEGLKFMVYLQKENIIDESGMPKERFSAEFPKEGPSILRIQQVVRGDSAAYFCASSPLPKGTYGYTFGSGTRLTVV.

This chain links TRBV5-4 with TRBJ1-6, with a possible D match to TRBD1 (5 bases). The CDR3 length is 17 residues. The V end was cut by 4 bases, the J end by 0 bases, with 14 bases between. CDR1 and CDR2 from the germline V gene are SGHNT and YYREEE (reference sequence). This CDR3 is CASSTQRQSSYNSPLHF. In DNA form, the CDR3 reads TGTGCCAGCAGCACCCAGAGACAGAGCTCCTATAATTCACCCCTCCACTTT.